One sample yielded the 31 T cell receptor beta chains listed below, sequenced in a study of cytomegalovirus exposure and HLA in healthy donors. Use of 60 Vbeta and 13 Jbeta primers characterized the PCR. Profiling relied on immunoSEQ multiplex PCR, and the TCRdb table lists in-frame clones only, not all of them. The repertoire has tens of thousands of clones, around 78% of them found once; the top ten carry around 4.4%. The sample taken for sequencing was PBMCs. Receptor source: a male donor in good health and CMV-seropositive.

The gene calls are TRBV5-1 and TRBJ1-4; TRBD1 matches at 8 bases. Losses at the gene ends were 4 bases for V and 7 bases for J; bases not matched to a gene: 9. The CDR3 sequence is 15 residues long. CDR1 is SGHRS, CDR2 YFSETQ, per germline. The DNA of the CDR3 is TGCGCCAGCAGCGCCCGACAGGGGCCCAGTGAAAAACTGTTTTTT. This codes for CASSARQGPSEKLFF.

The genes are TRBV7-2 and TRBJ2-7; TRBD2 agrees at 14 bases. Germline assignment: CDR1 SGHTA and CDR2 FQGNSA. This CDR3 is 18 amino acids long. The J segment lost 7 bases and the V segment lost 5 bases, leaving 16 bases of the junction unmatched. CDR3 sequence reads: CASSASSGLAGATGEQYF. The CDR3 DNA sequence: TGTGCCAGCAGCGCATCTTCGGGACTAGCGGGAGCCACGGGGGAGCAGTACTTC. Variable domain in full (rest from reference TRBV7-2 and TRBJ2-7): GAGVSQSPSNKVTEKGKDVELRCDPISGHTALYWYRQSLGQGLEFLIYFQGNSAPDKSGLPSDRFSAERTGGSVSTLTIQRTQQEDSAVYLCASSASSGLAGATGEQYFGPGTRLTVT.

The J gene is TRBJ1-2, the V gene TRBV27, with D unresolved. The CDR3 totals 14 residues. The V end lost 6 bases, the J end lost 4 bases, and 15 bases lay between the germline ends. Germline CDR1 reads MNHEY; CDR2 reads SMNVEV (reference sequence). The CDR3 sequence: CASSPITRGYGYTF. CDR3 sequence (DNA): TGTGCCAGCAGCCCTATAACCCGGGGCTATGGCTACACCTTC.

For the CDR3, the DNA is TGTGCCAGCAGCTTGGACAACTACGAGCAGTACTTC. It yields the protein CASSLDNYEQYF. The chain links TRBV5-6 to TRBJ2-7, with no clear D. Trimming cost V 0 bases and J 3 bases, with 4 bases left between them. In germline, CDR1 is SGHDT, CDR2 YYEEEE. This CDR3 has 12 residues.

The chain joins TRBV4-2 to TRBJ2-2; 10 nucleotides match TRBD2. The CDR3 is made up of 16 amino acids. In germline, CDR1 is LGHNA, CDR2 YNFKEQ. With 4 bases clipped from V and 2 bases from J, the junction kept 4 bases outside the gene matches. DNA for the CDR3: TGTGCCAGCAGCCCACGGACTAGCGGTAACACCGGGGAGCTGTTTTTT. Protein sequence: CASSPRTSGNTGELFF.

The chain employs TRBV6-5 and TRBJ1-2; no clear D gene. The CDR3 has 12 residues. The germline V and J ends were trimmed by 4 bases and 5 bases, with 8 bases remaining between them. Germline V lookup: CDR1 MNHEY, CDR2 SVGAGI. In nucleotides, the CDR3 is TGTGCCAGCAGTTCTAACGGGTATGGCTACACCTTC. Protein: CASSSNGYGYTF.

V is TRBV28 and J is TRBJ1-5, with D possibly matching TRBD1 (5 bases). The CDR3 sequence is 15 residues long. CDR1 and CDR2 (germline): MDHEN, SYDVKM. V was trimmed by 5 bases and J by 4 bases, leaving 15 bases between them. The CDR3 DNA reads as TGTGCCAGCAGTCCCCGACGGGGGATAAATCAGCCCCAGCATTTT. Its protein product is CASSPRRGINQPQHF.

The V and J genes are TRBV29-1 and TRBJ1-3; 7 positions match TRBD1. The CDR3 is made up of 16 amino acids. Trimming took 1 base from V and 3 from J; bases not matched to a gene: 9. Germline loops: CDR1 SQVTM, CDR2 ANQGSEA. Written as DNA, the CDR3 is TGCAGCGTTGAAGTCGGACAGGCAAACGGTGGAAACACCATATATTTT. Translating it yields CSVEVGQANGGNTIYF.

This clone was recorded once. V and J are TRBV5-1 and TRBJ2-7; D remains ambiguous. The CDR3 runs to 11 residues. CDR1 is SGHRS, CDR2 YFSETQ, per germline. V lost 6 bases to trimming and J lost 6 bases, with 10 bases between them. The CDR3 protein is CASTDYSEQYF. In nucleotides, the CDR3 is TGCGCCAGCACTGATTACAGCGAGCAGTACTTC. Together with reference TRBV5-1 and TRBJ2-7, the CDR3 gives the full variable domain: KAGVTQTPRYLIKTRGQQVTLSCSPISGHRSVSWYQQTPGQGLQFLFEYFSETQRNKGNFPGRFSGRQFSNSRSEMNVSTLELGDSALYLCASTDYSEQYFGPGTRLTVT.

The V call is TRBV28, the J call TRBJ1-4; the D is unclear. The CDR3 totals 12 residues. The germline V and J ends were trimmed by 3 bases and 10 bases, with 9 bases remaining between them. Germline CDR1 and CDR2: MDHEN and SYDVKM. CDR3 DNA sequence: TGTGCCAGCAGTTTGGGTCTAGGAAAACTGTTTTTT. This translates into CASSLGLGKLFF.

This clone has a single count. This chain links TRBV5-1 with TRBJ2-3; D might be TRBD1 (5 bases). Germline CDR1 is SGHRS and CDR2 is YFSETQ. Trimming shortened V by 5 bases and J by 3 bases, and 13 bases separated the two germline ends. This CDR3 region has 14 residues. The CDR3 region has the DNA TGCGCCAGCAGGCTCCAGGGCGTAACAGATACGCAGTATTTT. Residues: CASRLQGVTDTQYF.

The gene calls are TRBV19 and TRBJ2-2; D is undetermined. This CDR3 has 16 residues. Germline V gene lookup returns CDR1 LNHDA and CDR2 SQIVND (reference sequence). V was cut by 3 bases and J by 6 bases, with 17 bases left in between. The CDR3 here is CASSIAPGYESGELFF. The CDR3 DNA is TGTGCCAGTAGTATCGCCCCCGGGTATGAGTCCGGGGAGCTGTTTTTT.

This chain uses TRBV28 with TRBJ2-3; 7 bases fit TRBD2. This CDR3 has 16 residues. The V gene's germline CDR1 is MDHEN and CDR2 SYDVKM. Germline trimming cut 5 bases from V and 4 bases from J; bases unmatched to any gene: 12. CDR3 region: CASSHPEAGNSDTQYF. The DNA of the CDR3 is TGTGCCAGCAGTCATCCCGAAGCGGGGAACTCAGATACGCAGTATTTT.

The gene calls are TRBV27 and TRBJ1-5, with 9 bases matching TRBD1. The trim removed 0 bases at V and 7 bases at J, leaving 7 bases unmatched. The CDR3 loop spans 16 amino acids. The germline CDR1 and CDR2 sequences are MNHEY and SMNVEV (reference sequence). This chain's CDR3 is CASSLSLQGAGQPQHF. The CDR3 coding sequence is TGTGCCAGCAGTTTATCCCTACAGGGGGCGGGACAGCCCCAGCATTTT.

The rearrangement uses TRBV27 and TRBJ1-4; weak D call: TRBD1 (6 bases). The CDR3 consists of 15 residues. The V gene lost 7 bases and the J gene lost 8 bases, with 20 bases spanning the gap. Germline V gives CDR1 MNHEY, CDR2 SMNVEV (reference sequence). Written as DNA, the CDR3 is TGTGCCAGCACCTGGAGTGGGGGCAATCGAGAAAAACTGTTTTTT. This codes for CASTWSGGNREKLFF.

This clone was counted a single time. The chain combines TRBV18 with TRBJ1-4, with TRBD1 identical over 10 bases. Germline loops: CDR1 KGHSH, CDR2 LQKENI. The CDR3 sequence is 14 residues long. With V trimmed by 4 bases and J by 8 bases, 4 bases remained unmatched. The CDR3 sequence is CASSQTGGGEKLFF. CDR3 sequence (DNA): TGTGCCAGCTCACAGACAGGGGGCGGCGAAAAACTGTTTTTT.

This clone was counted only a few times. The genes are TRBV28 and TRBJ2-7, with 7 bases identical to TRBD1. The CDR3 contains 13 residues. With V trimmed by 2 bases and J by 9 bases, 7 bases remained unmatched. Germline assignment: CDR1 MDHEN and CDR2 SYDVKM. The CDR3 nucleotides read TGTGCCAGCAGTTTAGCCAGGGGGTCCGGGCAGTACTTC. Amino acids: CASSLARGSGQYF.

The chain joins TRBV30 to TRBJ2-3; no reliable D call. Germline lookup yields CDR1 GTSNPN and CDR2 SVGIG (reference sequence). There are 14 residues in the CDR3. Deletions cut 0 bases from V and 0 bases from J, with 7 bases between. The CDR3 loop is CAWSVVGSTDTQYF. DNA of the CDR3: TGTGCCTGGAGTGTAGTGGGCAGCACAGATACGCAGTATTTT.

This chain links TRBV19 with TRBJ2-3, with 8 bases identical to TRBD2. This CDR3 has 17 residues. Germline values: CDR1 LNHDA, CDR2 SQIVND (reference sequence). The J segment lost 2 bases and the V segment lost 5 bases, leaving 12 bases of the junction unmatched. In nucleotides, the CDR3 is TGTGCCAGTAGTTGGAGAGGCGGGAGGCCTTACACAGATACGCAGTATTTT. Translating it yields CASSWRGGRPYTDTQYF.

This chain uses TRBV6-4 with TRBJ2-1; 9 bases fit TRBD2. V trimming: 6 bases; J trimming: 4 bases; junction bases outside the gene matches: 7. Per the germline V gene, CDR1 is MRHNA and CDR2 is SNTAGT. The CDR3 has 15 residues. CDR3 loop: CASSELSGGYNEQFF. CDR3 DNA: TGTGCCAGCAGCGAACTTAGCGGGGGTTACAATGAGCAGTTCTTC.

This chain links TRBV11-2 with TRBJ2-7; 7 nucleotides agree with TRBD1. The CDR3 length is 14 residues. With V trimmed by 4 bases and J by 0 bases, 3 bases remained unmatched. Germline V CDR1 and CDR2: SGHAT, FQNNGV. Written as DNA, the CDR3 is TGTGCCAGCAGCTCCAGACAGGGCTCCTACGAGCAGTACTTC. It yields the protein CASSSRQGSYEQYF.

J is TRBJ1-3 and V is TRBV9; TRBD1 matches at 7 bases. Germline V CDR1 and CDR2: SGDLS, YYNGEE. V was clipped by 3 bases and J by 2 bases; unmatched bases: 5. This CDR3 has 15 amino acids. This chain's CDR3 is CASSGVTGTGNTIYF. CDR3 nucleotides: TGTGCCAGCAGCGGGGTGACAGGGACTGGAAACACCATATATTTT. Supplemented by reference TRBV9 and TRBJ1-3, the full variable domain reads DSGVTQTPKHLITATGQRVTLRCSPRSGDLSVYWYQQSLDQGLQFLIQYYNGEERAKGNILERFSAQQFPDLHSELNLSSLELGDSALYFCASSGVTGTGNTIYFGEGSWLTVV.

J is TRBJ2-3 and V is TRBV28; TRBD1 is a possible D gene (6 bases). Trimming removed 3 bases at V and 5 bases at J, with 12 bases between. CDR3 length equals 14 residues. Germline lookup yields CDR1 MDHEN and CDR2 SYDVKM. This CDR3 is CASSFRGWGDTQYF. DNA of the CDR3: TGTGCCAGCAGTTTCAGGGGTTGGGGAGATACGCAGTATTTT.

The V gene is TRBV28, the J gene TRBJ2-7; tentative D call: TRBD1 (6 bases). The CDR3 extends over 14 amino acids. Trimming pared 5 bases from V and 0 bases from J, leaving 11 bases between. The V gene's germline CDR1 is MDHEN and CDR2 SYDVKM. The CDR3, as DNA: TGTGCCAGCAGTAGGACAGCAAGCTCCTACGAGCAGTACTTC. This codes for CASSRTASSYEQYF.

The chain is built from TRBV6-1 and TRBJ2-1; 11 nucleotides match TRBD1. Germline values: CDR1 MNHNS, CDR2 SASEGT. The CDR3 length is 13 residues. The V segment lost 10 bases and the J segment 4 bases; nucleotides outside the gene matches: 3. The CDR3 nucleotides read TGTGCCAATGGGGACAGGGGGTACAATGAGCAGTTCTTC. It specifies CANGDRGYNEQFF.

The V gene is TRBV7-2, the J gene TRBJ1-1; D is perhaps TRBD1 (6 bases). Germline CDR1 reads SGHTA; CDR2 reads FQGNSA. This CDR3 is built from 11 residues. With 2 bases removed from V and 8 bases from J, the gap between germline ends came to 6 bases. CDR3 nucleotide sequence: TGTGCCAGCAGCTTAAGGGGGGAAGCTTTCTTT. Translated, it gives CASSLRGEAFF.

This CDR3 is CASSEGRERGGEKLFF. Written as DNA, the CDR3 is TGCGCCAGCAGCGAAGGCAGGGAAAGAGGGGGTGAAAAACTGTTTTTT. This chain links TRBV5-1 with TRBJ1-4; TRBD1 might be the D (6 bases). Germline loops: CDR1 SGHRS, CDR2 YFSETQ. The length of the CDR3 is 16 residues. V was pared by 4 bases and J by 7 bases, with 20 bases between.

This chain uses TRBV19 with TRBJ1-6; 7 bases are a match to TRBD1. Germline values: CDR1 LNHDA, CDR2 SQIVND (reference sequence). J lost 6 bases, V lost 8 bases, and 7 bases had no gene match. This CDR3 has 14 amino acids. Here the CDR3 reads CASDLTGTNSPLHF. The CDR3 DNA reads TGTGCCAGTGACCTGACAGGGACTAATTCACCCCTCCACTTT.

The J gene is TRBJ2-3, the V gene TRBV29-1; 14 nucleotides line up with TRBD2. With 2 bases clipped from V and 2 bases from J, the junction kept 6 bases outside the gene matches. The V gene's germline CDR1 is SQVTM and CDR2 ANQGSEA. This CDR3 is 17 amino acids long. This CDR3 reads CSVERLAGGEFTDTQYF. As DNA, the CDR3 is TGCAGCGTTGAAAGACTAGCGGGAGGGGAATTCACAGATACGCAGTATTTT.

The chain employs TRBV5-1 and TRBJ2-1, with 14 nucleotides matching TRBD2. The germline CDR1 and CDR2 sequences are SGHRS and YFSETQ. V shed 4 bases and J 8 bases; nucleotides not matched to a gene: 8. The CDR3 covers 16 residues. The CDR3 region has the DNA TGCGCCAGCAGCCCTGGGACTAGCGGGAGAATCCATGAGCAGTTCTTC. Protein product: CASSPGTSGRIHEQFF.

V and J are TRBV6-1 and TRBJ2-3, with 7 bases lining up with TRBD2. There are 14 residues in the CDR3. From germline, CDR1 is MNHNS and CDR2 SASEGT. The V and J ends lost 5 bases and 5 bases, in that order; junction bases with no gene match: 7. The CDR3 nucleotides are TGTGCCAGCAGTAGACTAGCTGGGGAAGATACGCAGTATTTT. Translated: CASSRLAGEDTQYF.